The next 20 T cell receptor beta chains were all read from a single sample in a study of radiation and T cells in renal cell carcinoma. The table came from immunoSEQ multiplex PCR; TCRdb's copy has only in-frame clones and leaves some out. The sample includes about 130,000 clones, around 83% of them seen just once. The sample's time point: baseline pretreatment blood. The treatment: 15 Gy SBRT to primary tumor, nephrectomy 4 weeks later. The source was blood, collected from a patient whose treatment included radiotherapy and nephrectomy. The receptors derive from an older woman with renal cell carcinoma.

The CDR3 bases are TGTGCCAGCAGCTTGTTTACCGGGACAGGGTATTATAGCAATCAGCCCCAGCATTTT. It yields the protein CASSLFTGTGYYSNQPQHF. The J gene is TRBJ1-5, the V gene TRBV7-9; 9 nucleotides match TRBD1. This CDR3 is 19 amino acids long. Per germline, CDR1 SEHNR and CDR2 FQNEAQ (reference sequence). V lost 3 bases, J lost 0 bases, and 12 bases stayed unmatched.

The count of this clone is one. This rearrangement joins TRBV14 to TRBJ1-2; D is unresolved. From germline, CDR1 is SGHDN and CDR2 FVKESK. This CDR3 has 13 residues. Trimming cost V 4 bases and J 8 bases, with 14 bases left between them. CDR3 DNA: TGTGCCAGCAGCCCCCTTGGACCTGGGGGCTACACCTTC. This codes for CASSPLGPGGYTF.

This rearrangement joins TRBV5-6 to TRBJ2-6, with a tentative D call TRBD2 (6 bases). Germline lookup yields CDR1 SGHDT and CDR2 YYEEEE. This CDR3 spans 15 amino acids. Trimming removed 1 base at V and 2 bases at J, with 7 bases between. The CDR3 bases are TGTGCCAGCAGCTTGACGGGGGCTGGGGCCAACGTCCTGACTTTC. Translated: CASSLTGAGANVLTF.

This chain links TRBV28 with TRBJ1-2; TRBD1 aligns across 8 bases. CDR3 length: 13 amino acids. CDR1 and CDR2 from the germline V gene are MDHEN and SYDVKM. V shed 6 bases and J 4 bases; nucleotides not matched to a gene: 4. Here the CDR3 reads CASSHDRGYGYTF. The CDR3 DNA reads TGTGCCAGCAGCCATGACAGGGGCTATGGCTACACCTTC.

This clone was found once. The J gene is TRBJ1-2, the V gene TRBV13; D gene unclear. Germline-derived CDR1 and CDR2 are PRHDT and FYEKMQ (reference sequence). This CDR3 comprises 13 residues. V lost 3 bases to trimming and J lost 1 base, with 6 bases between them. DNA for the CDR3: TGTGCCAGCAGCTTGGGTATTAACTATGGCTACACCTTC. This encodes CASSLGINYGYTF.

This clone was detected only a few times. Different DNA sequences within this sample yield the same CDR3. The chain combines TRBV11-1 with TRBJ1-1, with D perhaps matching TRBD1 (6 bases). Germline assignment: CDR1 SGHAT and CDR2 FQDESV (reference sequence). The CDR3 consists of 12 residues. The V end was cut by 2 bases, the J end by 5 bases, with 6 bases between. The CDR3: CASSLRGTEAFF. The CDR3 DNA reads TGTGCCAGCAGCTTAAGGGGGACTGAAGCTTTCTTT.

The chain joins TRBV5-1 to TRBJ1-2, with D possibly being TRBD1 (5 bases). The CDR3 covers 16 residues. Trimming removed 0 bases at V and 4 bases at J, with 16 bases between. The germline V gene has CDR1 SGHRS and CDR2 YFSETQ. The CDR3 DNA sequence: TGCGCCAGCAGCTTGGTTGGACAAGGCCAAACCTATGGCTACACCTTC. It encodes CASSLVGQGQTYGYTF. The full variable domain, completed using reference TRBV5-1 and TRBJ1-2, is KAGVTQTPRYLIKTRGQQVTLSCSPISGHRSVSWYQQTPGQGLQFLFEYFSETQRNKGNFPGRFSGRQFSNSRSEMNVSTLELGDSALYLCASSLVGQGQTYGYTFGSGTRLTVV.

This clone was detected once. This chain uses TRBV19 with TRBJ1-1; weak D call: TRBD1 (5 bases). CDR1 and CDR2 (germline): LNHDA, SQIVND (reference sequence). Trimming pared 3 bases from V and 4 bases from J, leaving 15 bases between. This CDR3 region has 15 residues. CDR3 nucleotides: TGTGCCAGTAGTATGGGACTGCTGATGAGCACTGAAGCTTTCTTT. It yields the protein CASSMGLLMSTEAFF.

In this sample, this clone turned up once. The rearrangement uses TRBV28 and TRBJ1-4, with D perhaps TRBD1 (5 bases). CDR3 size: 15 residues. V dropped 5 bases and J dropped 3 bases, with 13 bases sitting between them. Germline V gene lookup returns CDR1 MDHEN and CDR2 SYDVKM. CDR3 DNA: TGTGCCAGCAGTCCACGACAGATAGCTAATGAAAAACTGTTTTTT. Translating gives CASSPRQIANEKLFF.

A word on this clone: A junction end diverges from the germline sequence, so it may reflect a read error. The chain uses TRBV7-7 and TRBJ2-2, with D perhaps TRBD1 (5 bases). Germline V lookup: CDR1 SSHAT, CDR2 FNYEAQ (reference sequence). The CDR3 consists of 14 residues. DNA of the CDR3: TGTGCTAGCAGCTTAGAAGGGGTCACCGGGGAGCTGTTTTTT. It yields the protein CASSLEGVTGELFF.

The chain has TRBV18 and TRBJ2-5, with D possibly matching TRBD1 (6 bases). Germline V gene sequence: CDR1 KGHSH, CDR2 LQKENI. The CDR3 is 14 residues long. The germline V and J ends were trimmed by 4 bases and 2 bases, with 11 bases remaining between them. The CDR3 DNA reads as TGTGCCAGCTCACGACAGGCTAAACAAGAGACCCAGTACTTC. As protein: CASSRQAKQETQYF.

The J gene is TRBJ1-4, the V gene TRBV5-6; no clear D gene. Per the germline V gene, CDR1 is SGHDT and CDR2 is YYEEEE. This CDR3 is built from 12 residues. Trimming left V 0 bases short and J 7 bases short, with 4 bases between. CDR3 in DNA: TGTGCCAGCAGCTTGGTTGCTGAAAAACTGTTTTTT. Translation: CASSLVAEKLFF.

The chain uses TRBV2 and TRBJ2-2, with 8 bases identical to TRBD1. V lost 5 bases to trimming and J lost 2 bases; unmatched junction nucleotides: 4. Germline V CDR1 and CDR2: SNHLY, FYNNEI. The CDR3 is 15 residues long. DNA of the CDR3: TGTGCCAGCAGTAAAGACAGGGGCAACACCGGGGAGCTGTTTTTT. Its protein is CASSKDRGNTGELFF.

The V call is TRBV4-1, the J call TRBJ2-1; the match to TRBD1 covers 9 bases. The V gene's germline CDR1 is MGHRA and CDR2 YSYEKL. The J segment lost 10 bases and the V segment lost 1 base, leaving 11 bases of the junction unmatched. The CDR3 runs 16 residues. CDR3 in amino acids: CASSQAPTGGMVEQFF. CDR3 bases: TGCGCCAGCAGCCAAGCTCCGACAGGGGGAATGGTGGAGCAGTTCTTC.

This clone is a singleton in its sample. The chain carries TRBV15 and TRBJ2-1; tentative D call: TRBD1 (6 bases). This CDR3 spans 16 amino acids. Looked up from germline, CDR1 is LNHNV and CDR2 is YYDKDF (reference sequence). With 1 base removed from V and 6 bases from J, the gap between germline ends came to 16 bases. DNA of the CDR3: TGTGCCACCAGCAGAGTTGGCAGGGGTTATTTCAATGAGCAGTTCTTC. Translating it yields CATSRVGRGYFNEQFF.

The sample holds a few counts of this clone. This chain links TRBV5-8 with TRBJ1-1; 8 bases line up with TRBD1. V dropped 1 base and J dropped 5; count of bases not matched to a gene: 4. There are 14 residues in the CDR3. CDR1 is SGHTS, CDR2 YDEGEE, per germline. CDR3 in amino acids: CASSLQGAQTEAFF. The CDR3 bases are TGTGCCAGCAGCTTGCAGGGGGCTCAGACTGAAGCTTTCTTT.

This clone is a singleton in its sample. The V call is TRBV5-6, the J call TRBJ1-2, with D uncertain. The germline V and J ends were trimmed by 0 bases and 6 bases, with 12 bases remaining between them. CDR3 length: 14 residues. The germline V gene encodes CDR1 SGHDT and CDR2 YYEEEE. CDR3 residues: CASSLVWRVDGYTF. CDR3 DNA: TGTGCCAGCAGCTTGGTTTGGAGGGTCGATGGCTACACCTTC.

The CDR3 region has the DNA TGTGCCAGCAGTTTGTATTTACAGGACGGCTATGGCTACACCTTC. Its translation is CASSLYLQDGYGYTF. The chain is built from TRBV28 and TRBJ1-2; D possibly corresponds to TRBD1 (5 bases). Germline CDR1 and CDR2: MDHEN and SYDVKM. Trimming stripped 3 bases from V and 4 bases from J, with 15 bases between. The CDR3 sequence is 15 residues long.

The chain combines TRBV5-1 with TRBJ2-3; TRBD1 matches 7 bases. The length of the CDR3 is 15 residues. Germline V gene sequence: CDR1 SGHRS, CDR2 YFSETQ. J gave up 7 bases and V 4 bases, and 12 bases lay outside the gene matches. CDR3 DNA sequence: TGCGCCAGCAGCCTTGGACAGGTGTTAGGAAATACGCAGTATTTT. This gives the protein CASSLGQVLGNTQYF.

The chain couples TRBV6-5 to TRBJ1-5; 7 bases align to TRBD1. Germline V gene data show CDR1 as MNHEY and CDR2 as SVGAGI. CDR3 size: 14 residues. Trimming at V came to 6 bases and at J to 3 bases, leaving 5 bases not matched to a gene. The CDR3 region has the DNA TGTGCCAGCAGCCGAGACAGGGCCAATCAGCCCCAGCATTTT. Its protein product is CASSRDRANQPQHF.